One and the same sample provided the 3 T cell receptor beta chains below, sequenced in a study of T cell responses to AZD1222 COVID-19 vaccine. TCRdb's copy holds only in-frame clones and misses some; the assay was immunoSEQ multiplex PCR. The sample gives 140,000 to 150,000 clones, about 94% of which show up once; 5% to 6.5% is in the top ten. The starting material was peripheral blood, obtained on day 0 of AZD1222 vaccination. The receptors stem from an adult in good health.

This chain uses TRBV30 with TRBJ2-7; D may be TRBD2 (5 bases). V shed 5 bases and J shed 6 bases, with 17 bases lying between them. Germline assignment: CDR1 GTSNPN and CDR2 SVGIG (reference sequence). The CDR3 has 13 amino acids. CDR3 bases: TGTGCCTGGGTGGACCGCCCGAGCGGCGAGCAGTACTTC. Translated: CAWVDRPSGEQYF.

CDR3 sequence reads: CASSPGGRRNQPQHF. CDR3 coding DNA: TGTGCCAGTTCCCCAGGGGGCCGGCGCAATCAGCCCCAGCATTTT. V usage is TRBV9 and J usage is TRBJ1-5; 8 positions match TRBD1. The CDR3 is 15 amino acids. The V gene's germline CDR1 is SGDLS and CDR2 YYNGEE. V lost 8 bases to trimming and J lost 2 bases; unmatched junction nucleotides: 9.

This clone appeared once. CDR3 nucleotides: TGTGCCAGTAGTCCCGGGACAGGGGGTTTCACAGATACGCAGTATTTT. Its protein product is CASSPGTGGFTDTQYF. The chain employs TRBV19 and TRBJ2-3; 11 nucleotides line up with TRBD1. The CDR3 extends over 16 amino acids. Trimming took 5 bases from V and 2 from J; bases not matched to a gene: 6. The V gene's germline CDR1 is LNHDA and CDR2 SQIVND (reference sequence). Combining the CDR3 with reference TRBV19 and TRBJ2-3 gives the whole variable domain DGGITQSPKYLFRKEGQNVTLSCEQNLNHDAMYWYRQDPGQGLRLIYYSQIVNDFQKGDIAEGYSVSREKKESFPLTVTSAQKNPTAFYLCASSPGTGGFTDTQYFGPGTRLTVL.